This is a list of T cell receptor beta chains from one sample in a study of Graves' ophthalmopathy and Graves' hyperthyroidism. TCRdb itself ran the multiplex PCR reads through MiXCR, one entry per CDR3 protein. This table has roughly 1.1 million distinct CDR3 sequences, roughly 35% appearing once. Sequenced: peripheral blood or thyroid tissue (not recorded which). The receptors shown here come from an adult man with Graves' hyperthyroidism. Both conserved end residues are part of each CDR3. The D gene is left open where the match is weak. Expanded clones get a size class; other rows say once, few or many, or leave the size out.

j_call d_call clone_size v_call cdr3_aa cdr3_nt
TRBJ1-1 . few TRBV19 CASTLRSAANTEAFF TGTGCCAGTACTCTAAGGTCTGCTGCGAACACTGAAGCTTTCTTT
TRBJ1-4 . . TRBV7-2 CASSHQRTGPNEKLFF TGTGCCAGCAGCCATCAAAGAACAGGCCCGAATGAAAAACTGTTTTTT
TRBJ1-1 . many TRBV19 CASSMTEDTEAFF TGTGCCAGTAGTATGACAGAGGACACTGAAGCTTTCTTT
TRBJ2-6 . . TRBV7-9 CASSPHRDRNTEAF TGTGCCAGCAGCCCACACAGGGACCGCAACACTGAAGCTTTC
TRBJ2-7 . many TRBV29-1 CSVTGRQSYEQYF TGCAGCGTTACGGGACGGCAAAGTTACGAGCAGTACTTC
TRBJ1-1 . few TRBV2 CASRRTGGGTEAFF TGTGCCAGCAGACGGACGGGAGGAGGTACTGAAGCTTTCTTT
TRBJ1-5 TRBD1 many TRBV5-8 CASSGGQTSNQPQHF TGTGCCAGCAGCGGGGGACAGACTAGCAATCAGCCCCAGCATTTT
TRBJ1-6 TRBD1 many TRBV7-2 CASSLVPPGQGDSPLHF TGTGCCAGCAGCTTAGTTCCTCCGGGACAGGGTGATTCACCCCTCCACTTT
TRBJ1-2 . . TRBV6-6 CASSYRMDSSSNYGYTF TGTGCCAGCAGTTACCGGATGGACAGCTCGTCTAACTATGGCTACACCTTC
TRBJ2-2 TRBD1 . TRBV12-5 CASGGQGYNTGELFF TGTGCTAGTGGTGGACAGGGATATAACACCGGGGAGCTGTTTTTT
TRBJ2-7 TRBD2 few TRBV20-1 CSARSPRGDPYEQYF TGCAGTGCTAGATCCCCCCGGGGGGACCCCTACGAGCAGTACTTC
TRBJ1-6 . many TRBV5-6 CASSLLGTENSPLHF TGTGCCAGCAGCTTGCTAGGGACGGAAAATTCACCCCTCCACTTT
TRBJ2-5 TRBD1 many TRBV10-3 CAISTGDDETQYF TGTGCCATCAGTACAGGGGATGACGAGACCCAGTACTTC
TRBJ2-5 TRBD1 . TRBV10-3 CAISYSDRALVKTQYF TGTGCCATCAGTTACTCTGACAGGGCTCTGGTAAAGACCCAGTACTTC
TRBJ2-2 TRBD1 many TRBV19 CASSRTGLNTGELFF TGTGCCAGTAGTAGGACAGGGCTCAACACCGGGGAGCTGTTTTTT
TRBJ1-2 . few TRBV20-1 CSASQGLTYGYTF TGCAGTGCTAGTCAGGGACTTACCTATGGCTACACCTTC
TRBJ1-5 TRBD1 . TRBV10-1 CASSEGGRGSNQPQHF TGCGCCAGCAGTGAAGGGGGCAGGGGGTCCAATCAGCCCCAGCATTTT
TRBJ1-1 TRBD1 . TRBV15 CATSMAGGNAEAFF TGTGCCACCAGCATGGCAGGGGGAAATGCTGAAGCTTTCTTT
TRBJ2-7 . . TRBV14 CASDIFELYF TGTGCCAGCGACATATTCGAGCTGTACTTC
TRBJ1-6 . once TRBV7-8 CASSPQVRGNSPLHF TGTGCCAGCAGCCCACAGGTTCGGGGGAACTCACCCCTCCACTTT
TRBJ1-5 . . TRBV9 CASSYSGARGANQPQHF TGTGCCAGCAGTTACTCTGGGGCGCGAGGGGCCAATCAGCCCCAGCATTTT
TRBJ2-2 . . TRBV19 CASTSPRRVPLTGELFF TGTGCCAGTACCTCTCCCCGACGGGTTCCACTCACCGGGGAGCTGTTTTTT
TRBJ2-5 . once TRBV10-3 CAIREAGTQYF TGTGCCATCAGGGAGGCAGGGACCCAGTACTTC
TRBJ2-7 . . TRBV9 CAWSVVAYEQYF TGTGCCTGGAGTGTAGTTGCCTACGAGCAGTACTTC
TRBJ2-7 . . TRBV29-1 CSGKYEQYF TGCAGCGGGAAATACGAGCAGTACTTC
TRBJ1-5 . . TRBV19 CASSIPGYKIQPQHF TGTGCCAGTAGTATCCCGGGCTACAAAATTCAGCCCCAGCATTTT
TRBJ2-7 TRBD1 many TRBV29-1 CSVGGQGNIYEQYF TGCAGCGTGGGTGGACAGGGAAATATCTACGAGCAGTACTTC
TRBJ1-1 . few TRBV6-2/TRBV6-3 CASAPEGRWNTEAFF TGTGCCAGCGCTCCGGAGGGGCGATGGAACACTGAAGCTTTCTTT
TRBJ2-3 TRBD2 . TRBV9 CASSVVGLAGEDGTDTQYF TGTGCCAGCAGCGTAGTCGGACTAGCGGGAGAGGATGGCACAGATACGCAGTATTTT
TRBJ1-3 TRBD1 . TRBV7-9 CASRGSDRLNTIYF TGTGCCAGCAGGGGATCGGACAGGCTGAACACCATATATTTT
TRBJ2-5 TRBD2 . TRBV7-7 CASSSGTSGAVETQYF TGTGCCAGCAGCTCCGGGACTAGCGGGGCGGTGGAGACCCAGTACTTC
TRBJ2-7 TRBD2 . TRBV25-1 CASSQELAGDYEQYF TGTGCCAGCAGCCAAGAACTAGCGGGGGATTACGAGCAGTACTTC
TRBJ2-7 . many TRBV7-9 CASSLQFEQYF TGTGCCAGCAGCTTACAGTTTGAGCAGTACTTC
TRBJ2-7 . . TRBV7-8 CASSLSASEGSEQYF TGCGCCAGCAGCCTAAGTGCTAGTGAGGGTTCCGAGCAGTACTTC
TRBJ1-2 . many TRBV6-5 CASSSPGGYGYTF TGTGCCAGCAGCTCCCCGGGGGGCTATGGCTACACCTTC
TRBJ1-3 . many TRBV20-1 CSARVLQGPGNTIYF TGCAGTGCTAGAGTGCTACAAGGACCTGGAAACACCATATATTTT
TRBJ2-2 . many TRBV7-9 CASSLAGYTGELFF TGTGCCAGCAGCTTAGCGGGTTACACCGGGGAGCTGTTTTTT
TRBJ2-7 . . TRBV7-9 CASSLVYREGEQYF TGTGCCAGCAGCTTAGTGTACAGGGAGGGCGAGCAGTACTTC
TRBJ1-1 TRBD1 many TRBV13 CASSPSRGQGTGTEAFF TGTGCCAGCAGCCCAAGCAGGGGACAGGGTACGGGCACTGAAGCTTTCTTT
TRBJ1-6 . many TRBV15 CATSRDLNSPLHF TGTGCCACCAGCAGAGATTTGAATTCACCCCTCCACTTT
TRBJ2-7 . . TRBV4-1 CASSQVHQGREQYF TGCGCCAGCAGCCAAGTCCACCAGGGTCGGGAGCAGTACTTC
TRBJ1-1 . many TRBV20-1 CSASRRGAEAFF TGCAGTGCTAGTAGGAGGGGGGCTGAAGCTTTCTTT
TRBJ2-2 TRBD1 . TRBV7-8 CASSQGQGPVTGELFF TGTGCCAGCAGCCAGGGACAGGGGCCTGTTACCGGGGAGCTGTTTTTT
TRBJ2-5 . many TRBV7-2 CASSLGRARAQTQYF TGTGCCAGCAGCTTGGGACGGGCTCGCGCCCAGACCCAGTACTTC
TRBJ2-2 . many TRBV14 CASSPRANTGELFF TGTGCCAGCAGCCCGAGAGCCAACACCGGGGAGCTGTTTTTT
TRBJ1-5 TRBD1 once TRBV2 CASSEYRGHSPQHF TGTGCCAGCAGTGAGTACAGGGGCCATTCACCCCAGCATTTT
TRBJ2-7 TRBD2 many TRBV20-1 CSAREGTSVPYEQYF TGCAGTGCTAGAGAGGGGACTAGCGTTCCCTACGAGCAGTACTTC
TRBJ1-5 . few TRBV6-5 CASSERQAGNQPQHF TGTGCCAGCAGTGAGAGACAGGCCGGGAATCAGCCCCAGCATTTT
TRBJ1-3 TRBD1 . TRBV10-3 CAITARTGNTIYF TGTGCCATCACTGCAAGGACAGGGAACACCATATATTTT
TRBJ1-6 TRBD1 few TRBV9 CASSARDRAYNSPLHF TGTGCCAGCAGCGCCCGGGACAGGGCTTATAATTCACCCCTCCACTTT
TRBJ1-1 . many TRBV12-3/TRBV12-4 CASRPGRQNTEAFF TGTGCCAGCAGACCGGGACGGCAGAACACTGAAGCTTTCTTT
TRBJ1-2 . many TRBV7-9 CASSLAEGRRGYTF TGTGCCAGCAGCTTAGCAGAGGGGCGTCGCGGCTACACCTTC
TRBJ2-7 . many TRBV15 CATSRAALSSHSYEQYF TGTGCCACCAGCAGAGCTGCGTTGTCTAGCCACTCCTACGAGCAGTACTTC
TRBJ1-2 TRBD1 . TRBV20-1 CSAPGQGDVGYGYTF TGCAGTGCTCCGGGACAGGGCGACGTCGGGTATGGCTACACCTTC